This entry lists 29 T cell receptor beta chains sequenced from one sample in a study of T cells in Graves' hyperthyroidism and ophthalmopathy. RNA transcripts yielded amplified TCR beta CDR3 regions. The HTBI primer set was used in a first-round RT-PCR of the TCR CDR3. TCRdb independently ran MiXCR on the multiplex PCR reads; one entry per CDR3 protein. The sample lists approximately 600,000 distinct CDR3 sequences; around 14% were seen once. Sequencing was done on a sample of blood. Receptors were obtained from a woman under 30 with Graves' ophthalmopathy.

This clonotype occurred many times. The chain couples TRBV12-3 or TRBV12-4 to TRBJ2-7, with TRBD1 matching over 12 bases. Trimming removed 6 bases from V and 7 bases from J; junction bases left unmatched: 7. The CDR3 spans 14 residues. The CDR3 DNA reads TGTGCCAGCAGCCCGGGACAGGGGGCCTGGGAGCAGTACTTC. It specifies CASSPGQGAWEQYF.

This clonotype was observed at least ten times. V usage is TRBV6-2 or TRBV6-3 and J usage is TRBJ2-1; D remains ambiguous. V lost 6 bases, J lost 4 bases, and 13 bases lay in between. This CDR3 contains 14 residues. In germline, CDR1 is MNHEY, CDR2 SVGEGT. The CDR3 protein is CASRDGQNYNEQFF. CDR3 sequence (DNA): TGTGCCAGCAGAGACGGGCAGAATTACAATGAGCAGTTCTTC.

J is TRBJ2-3 and V is TRBV20-1; 8 bases are a match to TRBD2. Trimming took 6 bases from V and 2 from J; bases not matched to a gene: 4. Germline V gene data show CDR1 as DFQATT and CDR2 as SNEGSKA (reference sequence). The CDR3 has 13 amino acids. DNA of the CDR3: TGCAGTGCGGGGCGGGAGGCCACAGATACGCAGTATTTT. As protein: CSAGREATDTQYF.

This clonotype came up many times. The V gene is TRBV30, the J gene TRBJ2-5; 7 nucleotides agree with TRBD1. The ends lost 1 base at V and 6 bases at J; junction bases unmatched: 5. Per the germline V gene, CDR1 is GTSNPN and CDR2 is SVGIG (reference sequence). This CDR3 has 13 amino acids. CDR3 sequence: CAWSGTGVQTQYF. CDR3 in DNA: TGTGCCTGGAGTGGGACAGGAGTTCAGACCCAGTACTTC.

This clonotype showed up many times. The chain links TRBV20-1 to TRBJ2-1, with 8 bases fitting TRBD2. J was trimmed by 6 bases and V by 0 bases; bases with no gene match: 4. The CDR3 covers 14 residues. The germline gives CDR1 DFQATT, CDR2 SNEGSKA (reference sequence). CDR3 bases: TGCAGTGCTAGAGAACTAGCGGTCCTCAATGAGCAGTTCTTC. As protein: CSARELAVLNEQFF.

This clonotype was seen at least ten times. The chain combines TRBV20-1 with TRBJ2-1; 9 bases agree with TRBD2. CDR1 and CDR2 (germline): DFQATT, SNEGSKA (reference sequence). This CDR3 has 15 amino acids. After removal of 6 bases from V and 8 bases from J, the junction contained 14 bases not matched to a gene. CDR3 in amino acids: CSASLGTSFLHEQFF. As DNA, the CDR3 is TGCAGTGCGTCACTTGGGACTAGCTTTTTGCATGAGCAGTTCTTC.

This clonotype was counted only a few times. A much larger clone differs from this one at a single base, so this may be a read error. This chain uses TRBV2 with TRBJ2-1; perhaps TRBD2 as D (5 bases). The germline V gene encodes CDR1 SNHLY and CDR2 FYNNEI. The CDR3 covers 10 residues. Trimming cost V 7 bases and J 12 bases, with 10 bases left between them. CDR3 sequence reads: CASISVTQFF. CDR3 DNA: TGTGCCAGCATTAGCGTGACGCAGTTCTTC.

This clonotype was seen many times. V gene TRBV12-3 or TRBV12-4 combines with J gene TRBJ2-7, with D perhaps TRBD2 (6 bases). The V and J ends lost 4 bases and 7 bases respectively, with 14 bases between them. The CDR3 consists of 13 residues. CDR3 in amino acids: CASSYGGLREQYF. CDR3 in DNA: TGTGCCAGCAGTTATGGGGGGTTGAGGGAGCAGTACTTC.

This sequence joins TRBV6-1 and TRBJ2-7, with TRBD1 as a possible D gene (6 bases). V lost 5 bases to trimming and J lost 2 bases, with 16 bases between them. This CDR3 comprises 15 residues. CDR1 and CDR2 (germline): MNHNS, SASEGT. The CDR3 protein is CASSTRTDLPYEQYF. The CDR3 DNA follows: TGTGCCAGCAGTACCCGGACAGACCTACCCTACGAGCAGTACTTC.

V is TRBV19 and J is TRBJ2-2; D unclear. With 2 bases removed from V and 1 base from J, the gap between germline ends came to 8 bases. CDR3 length: 15 amino acids. Germline assignment: CDR1 LNHDA and CDR2 SQIVND (reference sequence). The CDR3 DNA reads TGTGCCAGTAGTATACGGACCCAGAACACCGGGGAGCTGTTTTTT. Translation: CASSIRTQNTGELFF.

This clonotype was seen a handful of times. The chain uses TRBV7-2 and TRBJ2-2; TRBD2 matches at 8 bases. In germline, CDR1 is SGHTA, CDR2 FQGNSA. V lost 5 bases, J lost 6 bases, and 11 bases stayed unmatched. This CDR3 comprises 16 residues. The CDR3 bases are TGTGCCAGCAGCCAGCCGGGACTAGTCCTCGCCGGGGAGCTGTTTTTT. It yields the protein CASSQPGLVLAGELFF.

This clonotype was counted only a few times. V and J are TRBV4-2 and TRBJ1-6; 8 nucleotides align to TRBD1. The CDR3 is 14 amino acids. Germline loops: CDR1 LGHNA, CDR2 YNFKEQ. V gave up 5 bases and J gave up 8 bases; unmatched junction bases: 5. The CDR3 DNA reads TGTGCCAGCAGCTATGGACAGGGAGATTCACCCCTCCACTTT. Protein: CASSYGQGDSPLHF.

This clonotype was counted at least ten times. This rearrangement joins TRBV7-2 to TRBJ2-4; 10 bases are a match to TRBD2. Germline-derived CDR1 and CDR2 are SGHTA and FQGNSA. V trimming: 4 bases; J trimming: 4 bases; junction bases outside the gene matches: 7. The CDR3 contains 16 residues. The DNA for the CDR3 is TGTGCCAGCAGCTGGTTAGCGGGAGGCGGGAAAAACATTCAGTACTTC. Residues: CASSWLAGGGKNIQYF.

The chain couples TRBV13 to TRBJ1-4; 7 nucleotides agree with TRBD1. This CDR3 is 18 amino acids long. Germline values: CDR1 PRHDT, CDR2 FYEKMQ (reference sequence). Losses at the gene ends were 3 bases for V and 4 bases for J; bases not matched to a gene: 14. The CDR3 DNA reads as TGTGCCAGCAGCTTCACTTCCGGGACAGAGATCCATAATGAAAAACTGTTTTTT. This codes for CASSFTSGTEIHNEKLFF.

The chain's CDR3 is CSARGTLAALRIANEQFF. CDR3 DNA sequence: TGCAGTGCTAGAGGAACCCTAGCGGCACTGAGGATCGCAAATGAGCAGTTCTTC. The chain is built from TRBV20-1 and TRBJ2-1; 7 bases match TRBD2. V was clipped by 1 base and J by 7 bases; unmatched bases: 19. Germline loops: CDR1 DFQATT, CDR2 SNEGSKA (reference sequence). The CDR3 covers 18 residues.

This clonotype was counted many times. The V and J genes are TRBV30 and TRBJ2-7; 9 bases are shared with TRBD2. Per the germline V gene, CDR1 is GTSNPN and CDR2 is SVGIG (reference sequence). The CDR3 runs 13 residues. The ends lost 1 base at V and 9 bases at J; junction bases unmatched: 7. DNA for the CDR3: TGTGCCTGGAGTGAGGGGACTAGCCGTTGGCAGTACTTC. Protein: CAWSEGTSRWQYF.

This clonotype came up many times. This chain uses TRBV18 with TRBJ1-5; D remains ambiguous. Germline V gene sequence: CDR1 KGHSH, CDR2 LQKENI. This CDR3 is built from 14 residues. V dropped 2 bases and J dropped 7 bases, with 12 bases sitting between them. CDR3 nucleotide sequence: TGTGCCAGCTCACCATTTAGTTTCTGGCAGCCCCAGCATTTT. Protein sequence: CASSPFSFWQPQHF. Supplemented by reference TRBV18 and TRBJ1-5, the full variable domain reads NAGVMQNPRHLVRRRGQEARLRCSPMKGHSHVYWYRQLPEEGLKFMVYLQKENIIDESGMPKERFSAEFPKEGPSILRIQQVVRGDSAAYFCASSPFSFWQPQHFGDGTRLSIL.

The V and J genes are TRBV13 and TRBJ2-7; the D is unclear. Germline CDR1 is PRHDT and CDR2 is FYEKMQ (reference sequence). The CDR3 is made up of 14 amino acids. V was cut by 6 bases and J by 3 bases, with 15 bases left in between. The DNA for the CDR3 is TGTGCCAGCAGTCGTCCTAGGAGTTTCTACGAGCAGTACTTC. It specifies CASSRPRSFYEQYF.

V usage is TRBV19 and J usage is TRBJ1-6; D unresolved. V lost 9 bases, J lost 0 bases, and 15 bases lay in between. CDR3 length: 16 residues. CDR1 is LNHDA and CDR2 is SQIVND in the germline V gene (reference sequence). This CDR3 is CARERAVSSYNSPLHF. DNA of the CDR3: TGTGCCAGGGAGAGGGCAGTGAGCTCCTATAATTCACCCCTCCACTTT.

This clonotype was seen at least ten times. The rearrangement joins TRBV11-1 to TRBJ1-1; 10 bases are a match to TRBD1. This CDR3 has 16 amino acids. V dropped 1 base and J dropped 0; count of bases not matched to a gene: 2. Germline CDR1 reads SGHAT; CDR2 reads FQDESV (reference sequence). CDR3 in DNA: TGTGCCAGCAGCTTAGGACAGGGGGCTATGAACACTGAAGCTTTCTTT. It specifies CASSLGQGAMNTEAFF.

In its sample, this clonotype was seen a few times. The V call is TRBV27, the J call TRBJ1-2, with 11 nucleotides matching TRBD1. Germline CDR1 MNHEY, CDR2 SMNVEV (reference sequence). Trimming at V came to 7 bases and at J to 4 bases, leaving 5 bases not matched to a gene. CDR3 size: 14 residues. For the CDR3, the DNA is TGTGCCAGCATGGACAGGGGGCCGGGCTATGGCTACACCTTC. Protein: CASMDRGPGYGYTF.

In this sample, this clonotype turned up many times. The chain recombines TRBV11-3 with TRBJ2-3; D is undetermined. Per germline, CDR1 SGHNT and CDR2 YENEEA. The CDR3 covers 20 residues. Between the trimmed V and J ends, which lost 5 bases and 2 bases, there was a span of 29 bases. The CDR3 loop reads CASSEGVRRLGQENTDTQYF. The DNA of the CDR3 is TGTGCCAGCAGCGAAGGAGTCCGCCGTTTAGGGCAAGAGAACACAGATACGCAGTATTTT.

This clonotype was observed many times. V is TRBV11-1 and J is TRBJ2-1; 9 bases match TRBD2. The CDR3 runs to 15 residues. The germline V gene has CDR1 SGHAT and CDR2 FQDESV (reference sequence). V was pared by 5 bases and J by 6 bases, with 8 bases of the junction left unmatched. For the CDR3, the DNA is TGTGCCAGCAGCCCCAAGGGGACTAGCCGCAATGAGCAGTTCTTC. Its translation is CASSPKGTSRNEQFF.

This clonotype was detected ten times or more. The chain carries TRBV5-1 and TRBJ1-1; D perhaps matches TRBD1 (5 bases). The germline CDR1 and CDR2 sequences are SGHRS and YFSETQ. The CDR3 is 16 amino acids. V was pared by 4 bases and J by 0 bases, with 16 bases between. In DNA, the CDR3 is TGCGCCAGCAGCCAAAACCCGGGGCAGATGAACACTGAAGCTTTCTTT. It codes for CASSQNPGQMNTEAFF.

This clonotype occurred many times. The V call is TRBV18, the J call TRBJ1-2; D gene unclear. Germline V gene sequence: CDR1 KGHSH, CDR2 LQKENI. CDR3 length: 14 residues. Trimming left V 0 bases short and J 4 bases short, with 9 bases between. The CDR3 bases are TGTGCCAGCTCACCACCAGGCCTGAGCTATGGCTACACCTTC. Encoded protein: CASSPPGLSYGYTF.

The rearrangement uses TRBV11-2 and TRBJ2-5; a weak D match, TRBD1 (5 bases). The ends were cut back, 4 bases at V and 2 bases at J, with 20 bases in the middle. Germline values: CDR1 SGHAT, CDR2 FQNNGV. The CDR3 has 17 amino acids. DNA for the CDR3: TGTGCCAGCAGCTCTGGATCGTTGGCAGGGTCACAAGAGACCCAGTACTTC. Its translation is CASSSGSLAGSQETQYF.

The chain combines TRBV18 with TRBJ2-3; TRBD2 matches at 11 bases. Germline CDR1 is KGHSH and CDR2 is LQKENI. This CDR3 is built from 17 residues. V lost 0 bases, J lost 1 base, and 3 bases stayed unmatched. The CDR3 DNA follows: TGTGCCAGCTCACCACCGTTGGGACTAGCGGGCACAGATACGCAGTATTTT. Amino acids: CASSPPLGLAGTDTQYF.

The rearrangement joins TRBV10-2 to TRBJ1-2; 7 nucleotides align to TRBD1. The length of the CDR3 is 14 residues. Germline lookup yields CDR1 WSHSY and CDR2 SAAADI. The junction had 1 base not matched to a gene; V was cut back by 0 bases and J by 3 bases. CDR3 in amino acids: CASSESTGYYGYTF. CDR3 DNA: TGCGCCAGCAGTGAGTCGACAGGGTACTATGGCTACACCTTC.

This chain connects TRBV29-1 to TRBJ2-7; a weak D match, TRBD1 (5 bases). The J call is in doubt because the DNA end fits TRBJ2-1 better. The germline gives CDR1 SQVTM, CDR2 ANQGSEA. The CDR3 has 13 residues. The CDR3 DNA reads as TGCAGCGTGCGCAGGGTTCCCTCCTACGAGCAGTTCTTC. This translates into CSVRRVPSYEQFF.